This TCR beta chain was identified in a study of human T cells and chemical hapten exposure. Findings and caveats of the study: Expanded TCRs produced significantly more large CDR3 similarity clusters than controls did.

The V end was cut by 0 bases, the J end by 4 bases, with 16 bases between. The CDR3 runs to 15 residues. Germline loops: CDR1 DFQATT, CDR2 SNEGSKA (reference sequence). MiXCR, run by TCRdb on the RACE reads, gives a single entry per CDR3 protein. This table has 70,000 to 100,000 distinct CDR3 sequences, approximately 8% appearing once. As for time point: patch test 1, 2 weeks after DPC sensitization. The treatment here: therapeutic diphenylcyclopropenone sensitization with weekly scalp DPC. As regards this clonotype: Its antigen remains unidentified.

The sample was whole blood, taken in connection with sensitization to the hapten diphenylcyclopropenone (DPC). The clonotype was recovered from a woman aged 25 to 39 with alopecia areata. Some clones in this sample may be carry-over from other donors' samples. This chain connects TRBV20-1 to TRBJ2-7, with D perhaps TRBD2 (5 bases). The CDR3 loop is CSARDREGLGYEQYF. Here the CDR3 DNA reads TGCAGTGCTAGAGATCGAGAGGGTCTGGGGTACGAGCAGTACTTC.